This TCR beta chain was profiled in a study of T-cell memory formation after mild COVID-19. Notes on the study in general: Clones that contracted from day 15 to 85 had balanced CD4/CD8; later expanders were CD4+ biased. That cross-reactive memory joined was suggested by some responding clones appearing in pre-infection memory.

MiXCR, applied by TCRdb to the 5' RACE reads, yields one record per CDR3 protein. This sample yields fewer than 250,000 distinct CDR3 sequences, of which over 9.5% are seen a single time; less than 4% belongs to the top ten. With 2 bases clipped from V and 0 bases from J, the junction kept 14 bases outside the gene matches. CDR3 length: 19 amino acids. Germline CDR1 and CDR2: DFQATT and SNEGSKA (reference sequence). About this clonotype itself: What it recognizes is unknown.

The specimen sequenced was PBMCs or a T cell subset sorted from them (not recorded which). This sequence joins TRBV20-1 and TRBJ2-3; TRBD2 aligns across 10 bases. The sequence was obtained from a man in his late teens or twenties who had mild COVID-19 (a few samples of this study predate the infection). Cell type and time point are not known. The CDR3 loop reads CSARSGRQSGGVSTDTQYF. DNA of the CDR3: TGCAGTGCTAGATCCGGCAGGCAGAGCGGGGGGGTGAGCACAGATACGCAGTATTTT.